This passage covers 17 T cell receptor beta chains from one sample sequenced in a study of blood T cell repertoires in COVID-19. Sequencing used immunoSEQ multiplex PCR; TCRdb keeps in-frame clones, though not all of them. The sample has about 110,000 clones; 86% are singletons. Material: peripheral blood. The receptors originated from a man aged 35-49 years with acute or convalescent COVID-19.

The chain uses TRBV19 and TRBJ1-1, with D perhaps TRBD1 (5 bases). This CDR3 region has 13 residues. Trimming took 7 bases from V and 4 from J, leaving 13 bases between them. Germline V gene lookup returns CDR1 LNHDA and CDR2 SQIVND (reference sequence). The DNA of the CDR3 is TGTGCCAGTAACCTGGGGGGGAGCACTGAAGCTTTCTTT. It yields the protein CASNLGGSTEAFF.

The V call is TRBV27, the J call TRBJ1-2; 7 positions agree with TRBD1. The CDR3 covers 15 residues. Germline loops: CDR1 MNHEY, CDR2 SMNVEV (reference sequence). Losses at the gene ends were 4 bases for V and 6 bases for J; bases not matched to a gene: 11. CDR3 amino acids: CASSSTGYLRNGYTF. DNA for the CDR3: TGTGCCAGCAGTTCGACAGGGTATTTGCGGAATGGCTACACCTTC.

The J gene is TRBJ2-7, the V gene TRBV7-2; 9 bases are a match to TRBD1. CDR1 is SGHTA, CDR2 FQGNSA, per germline. The CDR3 totals 13 residues. V lost 5 bases to trimming and J lost 5 bases; unmatched junction nucleotides: 4. CDR3 protein: CASSGDRVHEQYF. The CDR3 nucleotides read TGTGCCAGCAGCGGGGACAGGGTTCACGAGCAGTACTTC.

The V and J genes are TRBV5-1 and TRBJ1-2; 8 positions agree with TRBD1. Germline CDR1 reads SGHRS; CDR2 reads YFSETQ. V lost 7 bases and J lost 0; bases outside the gene matches: 5. CDR3 size: 14 residues. The CDR3 nucleotides are TGCGCCAGCGGGGACAGGACCCCTAACTATGGCTACACCTTC. It yields the protein CASGDRTPNYGYTF.

The V gene is TRBV25-1, the J gene TRBJ2-1, with TRBD1 matching over 9 bases. J gave up 10 bases and V 5 bases, and 9 bases lay outside the gene matches. In germline, CDR1 is MGHDK, CDR2 SYGVNS. The CDR3 is made up of 14 amino acids. The CDR3 loop is CASSRGQGLGEQFF. The CDR3 bases are TGTGCCAGCAGTCGGGGACAGGGACTTGGGGAGCAGTTCTTC.

The chain joins TRBV9 to TRBJ1-2; D is possibly TRBD1 (6 bases). Trimming left V 5 bases short and J 8 bases short, with 13 bases between. The germline CDR1 and CDR2 sequences are SGDLS and YYNGEE. There are 12 residues in the CDR3. The CDR3: CASSWGHDGYTF. The CDR3, as DNA: TGTGCCAGCAGTTGGGGACATGACGGCTACACCTTC.

V is TRBV2 and J is TRBJ1-5; D is uncertain. Looked up from germline, CDR1 is SNHLY and CDR2 is FYNNEI. V was pared by 3 bases and J by 11 bases, with 8 bases between. The CDR3 contains 11 residues. CDR3 sequence (DNA): TGTGCCAGCAGTGACCGCGCGGCCCAGCATTTT. This sequence encodes CASSDRAAQHF.

In this sample, this clone turned up once. The J gene is TRBJ2-2, the V gene TRBV7-6, with 8 positions matching TRBD2. The CDR3 spans 15 residues. Per the germline V gene, CDR1 is SGHVS and CDR2 is FNYEAQ. The V and J ends lost 4 bases and 4 bases, in that order; junction bases with no gene match: 5. CDR3 bases: TGTGCCAGCAGCTACAGCGGGAGTAGCACCGGGGAGCTGTTTTTT. Translating it yields CASSYSGSSTGELFF.

V gene TRBV7-9 combines with J gene TRBJ2-5; 13 bases map to TRBD2. V was clipped by 5 bases and J by 5 bases; unmatched bases: 11. Looked up from germline, CDR1 is SEHNR and CDR2 is FQNEAQ (reference sequence). The CDR3 covers 17 residues. The CDR3 reads CASSHYFMTSGGETQYF. The DNA for the CDR3 is TGTGCCAGCAGCCACTATTTTATGACTAGCGGGGGGGAGACCCAGTACTTC. The entire variable domain, with the rest obtained from reference TRBV7-9 and TRBJ2-5, is as follows: DTGVSQNPRHKITKRGQNVTFRCDPISEHNRLYWYRQTLGQGPEFLTYFQNEAQLEKSRLLSDRFSAERPKGSFSTLEIQRTEQGDSAMYLCASSHYFMTSGGETQYFGPGTRLLVL.

J is TRBJ2-2 and V is TRBV4-1, with 13 nucleotides matching TRBD2. Germline values: CDR1 MGHRA, CDR2 YSYEKL. The CDR3 contains 17 residues. The junction had 4 bases not matched to a gene; V was cut back by 4 bases and J by 2 bases. The CDR3 region has the DNA TGCGCCAGCAGCCTAACTAGCGGGGGGGCAAACACCGGGGAGCTGTTTTTT. It yields the protein CASSLTSGGANTGELFF.

The rearrangement joins TRBV27 to TRBJ2-5, with 8 bases that match TRBD2. CDR1 MNHEY and CDR2 SMNVEV come from the germline V gene (reference sequence). The CDR3 is 16 residues long. V was pared by 6 bases and J by 5 bases, with 14 bases of the junction left unmatched. The CDR3 DNA reads TGTGCCAGCAGCTTAGGCGCCGGGACTAGTCGGGAGACCCAGTACTTC. Its protein product is CASSLGAGTSRETQYF.

The chain recombines TRBV5-5 with TRBJ2-7; 7 bases are shared with TRBD1. Per the germline V gene, CDR1 is SGHKS and CDR2 is YYEKEE (reference sequence). CDR3 length: 14 amino acids. Trimming cost V 3 bases and J 3 bases; bases outside gene matches: 6. The CDR3 spells CASSSRQGGYEQYF. CDR3 nucleotides: TGTGCCAGCAGCTCACGACAGGGTGGCTACGAGCAGTACTTC.

V gene TRBV3-1 (or the pseudogene TRBV3-2) combines with J gene TRBJ2-1; TRBD2 agrees at 10 bases. CDR3 size: 15 residues. Germline assignment: CDR1 LGHDT and CDR2 YNNKEL (reference sequence). V was clipped by 4 bases and J by 6 bases; unmatched bases: 6. The CDR3 bases are TGTGCCAGCAGCCCTTTAGCGGGGGGTTTCAATGAGCAGTTCTTC. Amino acid sequence: CASSPLAGGFNEQFF.

The chain carries TRBV18 and TRBJ2-7, with 9 bases that match TRBD1. V shed 5 bases and J 0 bases; nucleotides not matched to a gene: 2. CDR1 and CDR2 (germline): KGHSH, LQKENI. This CDR3 is 14 amino acids long. The CDR3 here is CASSKDRGSYEQYF. CDR3 DNA: TGTGCCAGCTCAAAGGACAGGGGCTCCTACGAGCAGTACTTC.

The V call is TRBV4-1, the J call TRBJ2-3, with TRBD2 as a possible D gene (5 bases). Looked up from germline, CDR1 is MGHRA and CDR2 is YSYEKL. V lost 0 bases and J lost 0, with 16 bases in between. The CDR3 runs to 18 residues. The CDR3 loop reads CASSQDETTITSTDTQYF. The CDR3, as DNA: TGCGCCAGCAGCCAAGATGAGACTACTATAACTAGCACAGATACGCAGTATTTT.

V gene TRBV5-4 combines with J gene TRBJ2-5, with 7 bases fitting TRBD2. The CDR3 is 13 residues long. With V trimmed by 1 base and J by 5 bases, 2 bases remained unmatched. CDR1 and CDR2 from the germline V gene are SGHNT and YYREEE (reference sequence). This chain's CDR3 is CASSLIGGETQYF. The CDR3 coding sequence is TGTGCCAGCAGCTTGATCGGGGGGGAGACCCAGTACTTC.

The J gene is TRBJ1-5, the V gene TRBV2, with D unclear. Trimming removed 4 bases from V and 0 bases from J, with 10 bases in between. The CDR3 runs to 15 residues. Germline V gene sequence: CDR1 SNHLY, CDR2 FYNNEI. For the CDR3, the DNA is TGTGCCAGCAGTGCACTCGCGAATAGCAATCAGCCCCAGCATTTT. As protein: CASSALANSNQPQHF. Drawing the rest from reference TRBV2 and TRBJ1-5, the complete variable domain is EPEVTQTPSHQVTQMGQEVILRCVPISNHLYFYWYRQILGQKVEFLVSFYNNEISEKSEIFDDQFSVERPDGSNFTLKIRSTKLEDSAMYFCASSALANSNQPQHFGDGTRLSIL.